The 19 T cell receptor beta chains below were found in one sample sequenced in a study of OX40 agonist ivuxolimab in advanced cancers. The method was immunoSEQ multiplex PCR; TCRdb's version includes in-frame clones alone and lacks a portion of them. The data hold fewer than 70,000 clones, with about 90% observed a single time. The sequencing used CD4+ or CD8+ T cells sorted from blood, collected in a trial of the OX40 agonist ivuxolimab. The receptors come from an adult with an advanced solid tumor such as melanoma, head and neck, liver or kidney cancer.

V and J are TRBV5-1 and TRBJ2-7, with 9 nucleotides matching TRBD2. CDR1 and CDR2 from the germline V gene are SGHRS and YFSETQ. The CDR3 is 15 amino acids. V was clipped by 6 bases and J by 0 bases; unmatched bases: 7. CDR3 sequence: CASTGGRAFSYEQYF. Written as DNA, the CDR3 is TGCGCCAGCACTGGCGGGAGGGCCTTCTCCTACGAGCAGTACTTC.

The chain carries TRBV5-1 and TRBJ2-2; 8 bases are a match to TRBD1. This CDR3 comprises 16 residues. CDR1 and CDR2 from the germline V gene are SGHRS and YFSETQ. The junction had 6 bases not matched to a gene; V was cut back by 1 base and J by 4 bases. In nucleotides, the CDR3 is TGCGCCAGCAGCTTGCGGCGACAGGGGTCCACCGGGGAGCTGTTTTTT. This translates into CASSLRRQGSTGELFF.

The V call is TRBV2, the J call TRBJ2-3, with no clear D. Looked up from germline, CDR1 is SNHLY and CDR2 is FYNNEI. Trimming removed 6 bases at V and 6 bases at J, with 10 bases between. This CDR3 is 12 amino acids long. In DNA form, the CDR3 reads TGTGCCAGCAGGGGTTATGTGGATACGCAGTATTTT. Its protein is CASRGYVDTQYF.

There are a few counts of this clone. V is TRBV2 and J is TRBJ1-3; D not certain. The CDR3 has 13 residues. Per germline, CDR1 SNHLY and CDR2 FYNNEI. The V gene lost 4 bases and the J gene lost 0 bases, with 4 bases spanning the gap. The DNA of the CDR3 is TGTGCCAGCAGTGTATTCTCTGGAAACACCATATATTTT. This encodes CASSVFSGNTIYF.

This clone was recorded a few times. The chain employs TRBV18 and TRBJ1-1; D may be TRBD1 (5 bases). Trimming left V 6 bases short and J 1 base short, with 12 bases between. Germline V CDR1 and CDR2: KGHSH, LQKENI. This CDR3 is 14 amino acids long. The CDR3 sequence: CASSLVGQNTEAFF. In DNA, the CDR3 is TGTGCCAGCTCTCTCGTGGGGCAGAACACTGAAGCTTTCTTT.

The chain carries TRBV7-9 and TRBJ2-1, with D possibly matching TRBD2 (6 bases). Germline lookup yields CDR1 SEHNR and CDR2 FQNEAQ (reference sequence). Trimming took 1 base from V and 0 from J, leaving 13 bases between them. CDR3 length: 17 residues. CDR3 bases: TGTGCCAGCAGCTTAGGCGGGACCTCGAGCTCCTACAATGAGCAGTTCTTC. Its translation: CASSLGGTSSSYNEQFF.

The chain couples TRBV5-6 to TRBJ1-2; 7 nucleotides align to TRBD1. The CDR3 extends over 15 amino acids. V gave up 4 bases and J gave up 5 bases; unmatched junction bases: 11. CDR1 is SGHDT, CDR2 YYEEEE, per germline. CDR3 coding DNA: TGTGCCAGCAGCGCACCCGGGACAGCAGTATATGGCTACACCTTC. It codes for CASSAPGTAVYGYTF. Together with reference TRBV5-6 and TRBJ1-2, the CDR3 gives the full variable domain: DAGVTQSPTHLIKTRGQQVTLRCSPKSGHDTVSWYQQALGQGPQFIFQYYEEEERQRGNFPDRFSGHQFPNYSSELNVNALLLGDSALYLCASSAPGTAVYGYTFGSGTRLTVV.

This chain joins TRBV7-9 and TRBJ2-4, with a possible D match to TRBD2 (6 bases). Germline V gives CDR1 SEHNR, CDR2 FQNEAQ (reference sequence). The CDR3 runs to 16 residues. The V gene lost 7 bases and the J gene lost 2 bases, with 18 bases spanning the gap. The CDR3 sequence is CASTNARGLTKNIQYF. CDR3 in DNA: TGTGCCAGCACCAATGCACGGGGGTTGACCAAAAACATTCAGTACTTC.

The chain employs TRBV6-5 and TRBJ1-1; D gene unclear. Trimming removed 6 bases from V and 4 bases from J, with 9 bases in between. CDR1 and CDR2 from the germline V gene are MNHEY and SVGAGI. The CDR3 runs to 12 residues. CDR3 sequence: CASSREGTEAFF. As DNA, the CDR3 is TGTGCCAGCAGCCGGGAGGGCACTGAAGCTTTCTTT.

The chain combines TRBV25-1 with TRBJ2-3; 8 bases align to TRBD1. The length of the CDR3 is 17 residues. CDR1 and CDR2 from the germline V gene are MGHDK and SYGVNS. V lost 4 bases to trimming and J lost 0 bases; unmatched junction nucleotides: 9. The CDR3 loop is CASSAYPGGPSTDTQYF. The CDR3, as DNA: TGTGCCAGCAGTGCCTATCCAGGGGGCCCTAGCACAGATACGCAGTATTTT. Full variable domain (remainder filled in from reference TRBV25-1 and TRBJ2-3): EADIYQTPRYLVIGTGKKITLECSQTMGHDKMYWYQQDPGMELHLIHYSYGVNSTEKGDLSSESTVSRIRTEHFPLTLESARPSHTSQYLCASSAYPGGPSTDTQYFGPGTRLTVL.

CDR3 in amino acids: CASSPLRTSNEKLFF. The CDR3 DNA sequence: TGCGCCAGCAGTCCCCTCAGAACAAGTAATGAAAAACTGTTTTTT. The rearrangement uses TRBV4-1 and TRBJ1-4; D ambiguous. CDR1 is MGHRA, CDR2 YSYEKL, per germline. CDR3 size: 15 residues. V was clipped by 6 bases and J by 4 bases, with 15 bases between them.

The chain links TRBV5-1 to TRBJ1-4, with 7 bases lining up with TRBD1. CDR1 and CDR2 from the germline V gene are SGHRS and YFSETQ. With V trimmed by 4 bases and J by 13 bases, 7 bases remained unmatched. CDR3 length equals 12 residues. As DNA, the CDR3 is TGCGCCAGCAGCGCCGACAGGGTACTACTGTTTTTT. Its protein is CASSADRVLLFF.

The CDR3 loop is CASSSIRLRNIQYF. Here the CDR3 DNA reads TGTGCCAGCAGTTCGATACGACTGAGAAACATTCAGTACTTC. V gene TRBV28 combines with J gene TRBJ2-4; D call uncertain. Germline V CDR1 and CDR2: MDHEN, SYDVKM. Trimming stripped 4 bases from V and 6 bases from J, with 13 bases between. The CDR3 totals 14 residues.

In nucleotides, the CDR3 is TGTGCCAGCAGCTTACAACCCATGAACGAGCAGTACTTC. Translation: CASSLQPMNEQYF. V usage is TRBV7-3 and J usage is TRBJ2-7; D gene unclear. Germline lookup yields CDR1 SGHTA and CDR2 FQGTGA. V lost 2 bases and J lost 5, with 10 bases in between. The CDR3 loop spans 13 amino acids.

The chain links TRBV4-2 to TRBJ1-2; TRBD1 might be the D (6 bases). The V gene's germline CDR1 is LGHNA and CDR2 YNFKEQ. Trimming pared 1 base from V and 4 bases from J, leaving 10 bases between. The CDR3 loop spans 14 amino acids. CDR3 DNA: TGTGCCAGCAGCCAAGCAGCAGGGGCCTATGGCTACACCTTC. Translating gives CASSQAAGAYGYTF.

The chain employs TRBV19 and TRBJ2-5; no firm D call. Germline V gene sequence: CDR1 LNHDA, CDR2 SQIVND (reference sequence). The CDR3 totals 15 residues. The V end lost 1 base, the J end lost 5 bases, and 14 bases lay between the germline ends. As DNA, the CDR3 is TGTGCCAGTAGTATAGTGAGGAGCCTGGAGGAGACCCAGTACTTC. Encoded protein: CASSIVRSLEETQYF.

The DNA for the CDR3 is TGTGCCAGCAGACCTACCGGGACAGGGGCCTACGAGCAGTACTTC. Protein product: CASRPTGTGAYEQYF. V usage is TRBV6-6 and J usage is TRBJ2-7, with TRBD1 identical over 10 bases. V lost 6 bases to trimming and J lost 2 bases; unmatched junction nucleotides: 7. This CDR3 is built from 15 residues. The germline V gene has CDR1 MNHNY and CDR2 SVGAGI (reference sequence).

The chain recombines TRBV5-6 with TRBJ1-4, with 9 bases matching TRBD1. Losses at the gene ends were 0 bases for V and 5 bases for J; bases not matched to a gene: 2. The CDR3 runs 15 residues. Looked up from germline, CDR1 is SGHDT and CDR2 is YYEEEE. The CDR3 protein is CASSLAGTGNEKLFF. For the CDR3, the DNA is TGTGCCAGCAGCTTGGCGGGGACAGGGAATGAAAAACTGTTTTTT.

The V call is TRBV4-1, the J call TRBJ2-3; TRBD2 aligns across 8 bases. CDR3 size: 15 residues. Germline V lookup: CDR1 MGHRA, CDR2 YSYEKL. V trimming: 0 bases; J trimming: 10 bases; junction bases outside the gene matches: 9. DNA for the CDR3: TGCGCCAGCAGCCAAGATAGCCGGGAGGGCCGTTCGCAGTATTTT. Translation gives CASSQDSREGRSQYF.